The present TCR beta chain was sequenced within a study of T cells expressing NK-cell markers (TCRdb year 2020). About the investigation overall: Three sorted T-cell subsets (CD3+CD56+NKG2C+, CD3+CD56+NKG2C- and CD3+CD56-NKG2C+) from about 8 donors had their TCR beta-chain repertoires profiled. Seven of the eight sequenced donors were HCMV-seropositive and one was HCMV-seronegative. Randomly selected healthy volunteers, three men and five women, were used as the eight sequenced donors. The libraries were sequenced on Illumina HiSeq 2000/2500, MiSeq or NextSeq, producing 2 x 150 bp reads. Broad study findings and their caveats: Those dominant clonotypes were again the most abundant among CD3+CD56-NKG2C+ cells in several donors, at roughly 25-60.1%. In more than five donors, the dominant CD3+CD56+NKG2C+ clonotypes were found to rank among the top 10 CD8+ clonotypes and to make up about 1.0-7.5% of CD8+ T cells. Whether the expanded NKG2C-expressing T cell clones were specific for HCMV antigens was left unclear.

A note on this clonotype: It has no known antigen specificity.

HCMV-specific IgG was detected in serum with a commercial ELISA kit to determine HCMV serostatus. Ficoll density gradient centrifugation was used to isolate peripheral blood mononuclear cells from blood. For sequencing, an Illumina HiSeq 2000 was employed. The TCR beta cDNA libraries were made using 5'RACE template switching, a step that added both a universal primer site and unique molecular identifiers. cDNA synthesis was primed from the TCR beta constant segment, followed by two successive PCR amplification steps. Under the source paper's analysis protocol: MIGEC handled demultiplexing of the reads and grouping by UMI, while MiTCR was used to assemble and quantify clonotypes. To exclude erroneous sequences, only TCR cDNA sequences supported by at least two reads were retained. The tcR package was used for downstream repertoire analysis, and clonotypes were matched between fractions using CDR3 nucleotide sequence together with V segment. VDJmatch was used to annotate antigen specificity against VDJdb, with one amino acid substitution in CDR3 permitted. Each CDR3 protein sequence appears as one entry after TCRdb reprocessed the reads, and no DNA is included. The V and J calls shown here were made by TCRdb, not taken from the authors' results. The sample table records some 450,000 distinct CDR3 sequences. 7.3% of the sample is in the top ten clones.

Its CDR3 holds 12 amino acids, cysteine through phenylalanine. No coding sequence is recorded. Per the germline V gene (reference sequence), SEHNR is the CDR1 and FQNEAQ is the CDR2. The sequence links TRBV7-9 to TRBJ2-3; TCRdb's assignment of TRBD2 cannot be checked, as there is no DNA. Sequences were obtained from blood T cells: a sorted CD56 or NKG2C T cell subset, CD4+ or CD8+ T cells, or bulk PBMC T cells (not recorded which). This receptor was taken from a woman between 18 and 70 years old in good health. The CDR3 protein is CASRGTTDTQYF.